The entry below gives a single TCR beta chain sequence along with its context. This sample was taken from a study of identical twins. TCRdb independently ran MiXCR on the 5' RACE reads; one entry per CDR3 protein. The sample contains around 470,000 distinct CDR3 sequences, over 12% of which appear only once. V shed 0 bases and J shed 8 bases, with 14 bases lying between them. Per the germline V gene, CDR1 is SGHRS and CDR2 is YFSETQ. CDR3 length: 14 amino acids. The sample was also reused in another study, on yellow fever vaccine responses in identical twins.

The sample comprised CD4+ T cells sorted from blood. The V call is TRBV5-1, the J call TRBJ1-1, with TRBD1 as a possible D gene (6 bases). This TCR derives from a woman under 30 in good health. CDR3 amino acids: CASSLELGGWEAFF. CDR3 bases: TGCGCCAGCAGCTTGGAGCTGGGGGGCTGGGAAGCTTTCTTT.